Listed below are T cell receptor beta chains from one sample, sequenced in a study of T cells after yellow fever vaccination. TCRdb processed the 5' RACE reads anew with MiXCR; each CDR3 protein has one entry. The sample includes some 350,000 distinct CDR3 sequences, roughly 6.1% of them seen just once. Sample: PBMCs, taken 5 days after the yellow fever booster vaccination. All receptors come from a man under 40 who received the YFV17D yellow fever vaccine. Both conserved end residues are part of each CDR3. A D gene is named only where the DNA matches it firmly. Clone size is shown for a subset of rows, as once, few, many or a class of expanded clone.

TRBD1,TRBV11-2,TRBJ2-1,-,CASSSTGGASDEQFF,TGTGCCAGCTCTTCAACAGGGGGCGCGTCGGATGAGCAGTTCTTC
TRBD2,TRBV5-1,TRBJ2-7,few,CASSPPGLGHEQYF,TGCGCCAGCAGCCCCCCGGGACTAGGGCACGAGCAGTACTTC
-,TRBV20-1,TRBJ2-3,many,CSARLGRDTQYF,TGCAGTGCTAGATTAGGTCGGGATACGCAGTATTTT
-,TRBV20-1,TRBJ2-1,few,CSASGELTYNEQFF,TGCAGTGCTAGCGGAGAGCTCACCTACAATGAGCAGTTCTTC
TRBD2,TRBV14,TRBJ2-1,many,CASSLSGSGYNEQFF,TGTGCCAGCAGCCTAAGCGGGAGTGGTTACAATGAGCAGTTCTTC
-,TRBV30,TRBJ2-7,few,CAWSVTRVGGEQYF,TGTGCCTGGAGTGTTACACGGGTAGGTGGCGAGCAGTACTTC
TRBD2,TRBV5-1,TRBJ2-3,many,CASSVAGTSVSTDTLYF,TGCGCCAGCAGCGTAGCCGGGACTAGCGTTAGCACAGATACGCTGTATTTT
-,TRBV7-2,TRBJ2-7,few,CASSLESSLEQYF,TGTGCCAGCAGCTTAGAGTCCAGTCTTGAGCAGTACTTC
-,TRBV27,TRBJ1-4,many,CASSLPGLRDEKLFF,TGTGCCAGCAGTTTACCAGGGCTGAGGGATGAAAAACTGTTTTTT
TRBD1,TRBV12-3/TRBV12-4,TRBJ2-3,-,CASSPASGTDTDTQYF,TGTGCCAGCAGTCCGGCCTCCGGGACAGACACAGATACGCAGTATTTT
-,TRBV7-2,TRBJ2-2,many,CASQGLIQNTGELFF,TGTGCCAGCCAGGGCCTCATACAGAACACCGGGGAGCTGTTTTTT
-,TRBV7-7,TRBJ2-5,-,CASSLSAYQETQYF,TGTGCTAGCAGCTTATCAGCTTACCAAGAGACCCAGTACTTC
-,TRBV12-3/TRBV12-4,TRBJ2-1,-,CATRGEARDEQFF,TGTGCCACCCGAGGGGAGGCGAGGGATGAGCAGTTCTTC
TRBD2,TRBV12-5,TRBJ2-7,many,CASAAGLAVYEQYF,TGTGCTAGTGCCGCGGGACTAGCGGTCTACGAGCAGTACTTC
-,TRBV20-1,TRBJ2-7,many,CSAQQGAHEQYF,TGCAGTGCTCAGCAGGGTGCCCACGAGCAGTACTTC
TRBD1,TRBV7-2,TRBJ1-1,few,CASSNQPGQGTEAFF,TGTGCCAGCAGCAATCAACCGGGACAGGGCACTGAAGCTTTCTTT
-,TRBV7-8,TRBJ1-1,few,CASSLSRGAGAEAFF,TGTGCCAGCAGCTTATCTAGGGGGGCGGGGGCTGAAGCTTTCTTT
-,TRBV5-1,TRBJ2-7,many,CASSLGSRVYSYEQYF,TGCGCCAGCAGCCTGGGATCTAGAGTCTACTCCTACGAGCAGTACTTC
-,TRBV5-5,TRBJ2-6,many,CASSFNSGANVLTF,TGTGCCAGCAGCTTTAACTCTGGGGCCAACGTCCTGACTTTC
TRBD1,TRBV5-1,TRBJ2-2,few,CASSVAEKTGGAGQNPGELFF,TGCGCCAGCAGCGTCGCCGAGAAGACAGGGGGCGCAGGACAGAACCCCGGGGAGCTGTTTTTT
TRBD1,TRBV5-1,TRBJ2-1,many,CASRTGDRYNEQFF,TGCGCCAGCAGGACAGGGGACCGCTACAATGAGCAGTTCTTC
TRBD1,TRBV20-1,TRBJ2-5,-,CSAVGGLGQETQYF,TGCAGTGCTGTAGGGGGCCTGGGGCAAGAGACCCAGTACTTC
TRBD1,TRBV29-1,TRBJ2-7,few,CSVGGPGQGNFRGEQYF,TGCAGCGTAGGGGGCCCGGGACAGGGAAATTTCCGGGGCGAGCAGTACTTC
-,TRBV19,TRBJ1-1,-,CATSTTTNTEAFF,TGTGCCACCTCCACGACGACGAACACTGAAGCTTTCTTT
TRBD1,TRBV5-6,TRBJ2-7,-,CASSRDRDSEQYF,TGTGCCAGCAGTCGAGACAGGGATAGCGAGCAGTACTTC
TRBD2,TRBV20-1,TRBJ2-7,many,CSAGTSGVYEQYF,TGCAGTGCTGGGACTAGCGGGGTCTACGAGCAGTACTTC
-,TRBV5-6,TRBJ2-7,-,CASSFFGSGQVHHEQYF,-
-,TRBV12-3/TRBV12-4,TRBJ2-7,many,CASSPISTGSRQYF,TGTGCCAGCAGTCCGATTTCTACGGGCAGTCGGCAGTACTTC